What follows are 25 T cell receptor beta chains derived from one specimen sequenced in a study of shared clonotypes between healthy human individuals. Positively selected for CCR7, the CD45RO-negative cells used as naive CD8 cells excluded terminally differentiated effector memory CD45RA+ cells. Generated by immunoSEQ multiplex PCR, the TCRdb table keeps only in-frame clones and is missing some. Here the sample spans over 2 million clones, approximately 94% being singletons. The specimen sequenced was naive CD8+ T cells sorted from blood. Receptors originate from a man younger than 35 in good health.

The rearrangement joins TRBV4-1 to TRBJ2-7, with a possible D match to TRBD1 (5 bases). Germline V gene data show CDR1 as MGHRA and CDR2 as YSYEKL. This CDR3 region has 14 residues. V was pared by 3 bases and J by 2 bases, with 11 bases between. The CDR3 region is CASSHKGQTYEQYF. The CDR3, as DNA: TGCGCCAGCAGCCACAAGGGGCAGACCTACGAGCAGTACTTC.

The rearrangement joins TRBV7-6 to TRBJ2-1, with 7 positions matching TRBD1. Germline trimming cut 1 base from V and 5 bases from J; bases unmatched to any gene: 5. This CDR3 is 15 amino acids long. Germline values: CDR1 SGHVS, CDR2 FNYEAQ. CDR3 residues: CASSLGQGSDNEQFF. The CDR3 nucleotides are TGTGCCAGCAGCTTAGGACAGGGATCCGACAATGAGCAGTTCTTC.

The chain links TRBV5-1 to TRBJ2-2, with TRBD1 identical over 11 bases. V shed 4 bases and J 1 base; nucleotides not matched to a gene: 6. The CDR3 contains 17 residues. CDR1 and CDR2 (germline): SGHRS, YFSETQ. The CDR3 loop reads CASSPDRGRENTGELFF. CDR3 nucleotides: TGCGCCAGCAGCCCGGACAGGGGGCGTGAGAACACCGGGGAGCTGTTTTTT.

The table lists this clone with a count of one. The gene calls are TRBV19 and TRBJ1-5; D is unclear. The CDR3 runs 16 residues. Trimming pared 1 base from V and 6 bases from J, leaving 16 bases between. Germline CDR1 LNHDA, CDR2 SQIVND (reference sequence). This CDR3 is CASSIVAVSFGQPQHF. CDR3 sequence (DNA): TGTGCCAGTAGTATAGTTGCAGTCAGCTTCGGTCAGCCCCAGCATTTT.

The rearrangement links TRBV6-5 to TRBJ2-7; a possible D gene is TRBD2 (5 bases). The CDR3 is 14 amino acids. Germline V gene data show CDR1 as MNHEY and CDR2 as SVGAGI. V was shortened by 6 bases and J by 4 bases, with 16 bases between the two germline ends. CDR3 residues: CASSPVKGSYEQYF. The CDR3 DNA reads TGTGCCAGCAGCCCGGTCAAAGGGAGTTACGAGCAGTACTTC.

The chain carries TRBV6-1 and TRBJ1-6; TRBD1 might be the D (6 bases). Germline CDR1 and CDR2: MNHNS and SASEGT. The length of the CDR3 is 16 residues. Trimming took 3 bases from V and 7 from J, leaving 16 bases between them. As DNA, the CDR3 is TGTGCCAGCAGTGATTACGGGGGGCCTGTGAATTCACCCCTCCACTTT. Translation gives CASSDYGGPVNSPLHF.

The chain links TRBV27 to TRBJ2-1; TRBD2 agrees at 10 bases. V gave up 7 bases and J gave up 9 bases; unmatched junction bases: 12. The CDR3 spans 15 residues. CDR1 MNHEY and CDR2 SMNVEV come from the germline V gene (reference sequence). CDR3 protein: CASIPSGGATGEQFF. The CDR3 nucleotides are TGTGCCAGCATCCCGAGCGGGGGGGCCACCGGTGAGCAGTTCTTC.

The V and J genes are TRBV4-3 and TRBJ1-1; a possible D gene is TRBD1 (6 bases). The CDR3 loop spans 16 amino acids. Trimming shortened V by 3 bases and J by 0 bases, and 14 bases separated the two germline ends. Germline V gene data show CDR1 as LGHNA and CDR2 as YSLEER. The CDR3 nucleotides read TGCGCCAGCAGCCATACGCCGGACAGAATGAACACTGAAGCTTTCTTT. Translated: CASSHTPDRMNTEAFF.

A few counts support this clone. The J gene is TRBJ2-5, the V gene TRBV25-1; TRBD1 might be the D (5 bases). CDR3 size: 13 residues. The germline V and J ends were trimmed by 4 bases and 4 bases, with 10 bases remaining between them. In germline, CDR1 is MGHDK, CDR2 SYGVNS. DNA of the CDR3: TGTGCCAGCAGTGTCGGGCAGGGAGAGACCCAGTACTTC. It translates to CASSVGQGETQYF.

The chain links TRBV28 to TRBJ1-5; tentative D call: TRBD1 (5 bases). Trimming pared 4 bases from V and 5 bases from J, leaving 12 bases between. The CDR3 sequence is 14 residues long. Germline-derived CDR1 and CDR2 are MDHEN and SYDVKM. CDR3 residues: CASSSLMGDQPQHF. CDR3 sequence (DNA): TGTGCCAGCAGTTCCCTGATGGGGGATCAGCCCCAGCATTTT. Full variable domain (missing parts from reference TRBV28 and TRBJ1-5): DVKVTQSSRYLVKRTGEKVFLECVQDMDHENMFWYRQDPGLGLRLIYFSYDVKMKEKGDIPEGYSVSREKKERFSLILESASTNQTSMYLCASSSLMGDQPQHFGDGTRLSIL.

Turning to this clone: Other DNA sequences in the same sample also yield this CDR3. The genes are TRBV11-2 and TRBJ2-7; no firm D call. With 1 base removed from V and 3 bases from J, the gap between germline ends came to 10 bases. Germline loops: CDR1 SGHAT, CDR2 FQNNGV. The CDR3 sequence is 14 residues long. The CDR3 is CASSLGYGDYEQYF. CDR3 bases: TGTGCCAGCAGCTTAGGTTATGGTGACTACGAGCAGTACTTC.

The chain combines TRBV25-1 with TRBJ1-5, with a possible D match to TRBD1 (6 bases). Germline V gene data show CDR1 as MGHDK and CDR2 as SYGVNS. Trimming removed 5 bases from V and 4 bases from J, with 12 bases in between. The CDR3 has 14 amino acids. The CDR3 is CASSSGASNQPQHF. Here the CDR3 DNA reads TGTGCCAGCAGTTCAGGGGCGAGTAATCAGCCCCAGCATTTT.

The rearrangement joins TRBV5-4 to TRBJ2-5, with 8 positions matching TRBD1. The V gene's germline CDR1 is SGHNT and CDR2 YYREEE (reference sequence). V shed 5 bases, J shed 5 bases, and the junction held 5 bases outside the gene matches. The CDR3 covers 13 residues. This chain's CDR3 is CASRQGEVETQYF. CDR3 bases: TGTGCCAGCAGACAGGGGGAAGTGGAGACCCAGTACTTC.

Worth noting for this clone: Other DNA sequences from this sample encode an identical CDR3 as well. V gene TRBV6-5 combines with J gene TRBJ2-5; TRBD2 agrees at 8 bases. The V and J ends lost 0 bases and 5 bases, in that order; junction bases with no gene match: 5. The length of the CDR3 is 15 residues. CDR1 MNHEY and CDR2 SVGAGI come from the germline V gene. This CDR3 is CASSYSLRGGETQYF. The DNA of the CDR3 is TGTGCCAGCAGTTACTCGCTCCGGGGGGGCGAGACCCAGTACTTC.

This clone was counted once. The CDR3 coding sequence is TGTGCCAGCAGCGCGACTACATCAGGCTCCTACGAGCAGTACTTC. Translated: CASSATTSGSYEQYF. The V and J genes are TRBV28 and TRBJ2-7, with a tentative D call TRBD2 (5 bases). The CDR3 contains 15 residues. Germline CDR1 reads MDHEN; CDR2 reads SYDVKM. V lost 6 bases and J lost 0, with 15 bases in between.

The chain recombines TRBV7-3 with TRBJ2-7; possible D gene TRBD1, 5 bases. V was shortened by 3 bases and J by 4 bases, with 16 bases between the two germline ends. This CDR3 has 15 amino acids. CDR1 and CDR2 (germline): SGHTA, FQGTGA. This chain's CDR3 is CASSLGTGVGYEQYF. CDR3 DNA sequence: TGTGCCAGCAGCTTGGGAACAGGTGTGGGTTACGAGCAGTACTTC.

The chain carries TRBV7-9 and TRBJ1-1; D uncertain. The CDR3 runs to 13 residues. V lost 5 bases and J lost 4, with 11 bases in between. Germline V CDR1 and CDR2: SEHNR, FQNEAQ (reference sequence). CDR3 DNA sequence: TGTGCCAGCAGCGCCCTTTGGGGCACTGAAGCTTTCTTT. Protein: CASSALWGTEAFF.

V gene TRBV5-8 combines with J gene TRBJ2-3; D may be TRBD2 (6 bases). Germline V gene lookup returns CDR1 SGHTS and CDR2 YDEGEE. The V end was cut by 2 bases, the J end by 4 bases, with 17 bases between. This CDR3 is built from 16 residues. The CDR3 loop reads CASSFAQPGVADTQYF. For the CDR3, the DNA is TGTGCCAGCAGCTTTGCCCAACCGGGAGTTGCAGATACGCAGTATTTT.

As concerns this clone: The germline gene is not matched at one end of the junction; a read error may be the cause. CDR3 sequence reads: CASSLGNTGRVF. The CDR3 DNA is TGTGCCAGCAGCTTGGGAAATACCGGGAGGGTGTTT. V and J are TRBV5-6 and TRBJ2-3; 8 bases are a match to TRBD2. The CDR3 consists of 12 residues. Germline CDR1 SGHDT, CDR2 YYEEEE.

The V gene is TRBV4-1, the J gene TRBJ2-5, with D perhaps matching TRBD2 (6 bases). The CDR3 totals 16 residues. V shed 2 bases and J shed 1 base, with 14 bases lying between them. The germline V gene encodes CDR1 MGHRA and CDR2 YSYEKL. DNA for the CDR3: TGCGCCAGCAGCCAACCAAGACTAGGATTCCAAGAGACCCAGTACTTC. As protein: CASSQPRLGFQETQYF.

The chain is built from TRBV28 and TRBJ2-1; 9 bases agree with TRBD2. The CDR3 extends over 15 amino acids. V shed 2 bases and J 6 bases; nucleotides not matched to a gene: 5. CDR1 and CDR2 (germline): MDHEN, SYDVKM. The CDR3 region is CASSLVLAGSNEQFF. DNA of the CDR3: TGTGCCAGCAGTTTAGTTCTAGCGGGATCCAATGAGCAGTTCTTC.

The chain combines TRBV19 with TRBJ2-2; D unresolved. Germline CDR1 LNHDA, CDR2 SQIVND (reference sequence). V gave up 6 bases and J gave up 6 bases, with 14 bases separating them. The CDR3 consists of 14 residues. The CDR3 bases are TGTGCCAGTAGCCCCCCGGTCGCGTCCGGGGAGCTGTTTTTT. This encodes CASSPPVASGELFF.

This chain connects TRBV14 to TRBJ2-7; 9 nucleotides match TRBD2. V was pared by 0 bases and J by 2 bases, with 11 bases of the junction left unmatched. The CDR3 is 18 amino acids. Germline loops: CDR1 SGHDN, CDR2 FVKESK. The CDR3 coding sequence is TGTGCCAGCAGCCAAGATGGTAGCGGGAGATGGGTCGCCTACGAGCAGTACTTC. It encodes CASSQDGSGRWVAYEQYF.

On this clone itself: Other DNA sequences within the sample encode an identical CDR3. V usage is TRBV19 and J usage is TRBJ2-7; D is unresolved. The V gene lost 6 bases and the J gene lost 1 base, with 13 bases spanning the gap. The CDR3 spans 14 residues. Germline V CDR1 and CDR2: LNHDA, SQIVND (reference sequence). The CDR3 here is CASSPTTGSYEQYF. The DNA of the CDR3 is TGTGCCAGTAGCCCGACGACGGGTTCCTACGAGCAGTACTTC.

The chain is built from TRBV7-9 and TRBJ2-3, with TRBD2 as a possible D gene (6 bases). Germline CDR1 is SEHNR and CDR2 is FQNEAQ (reference sequence). V shed 3 bases and J shed 3 bases, with 16 bases lying between them. The CDR3 covers 16 residues. CDR3 amino acids: CASSFSSSDGTDTQYF. CDR3 DNA sequence: TGTGCCAGCAGCTTCTCATCTAGCGATGGTACAGATACGCAGTATTTT. The entire variable domain, with the rest obtained from reference TRBV7-9 and TRBJ2-3, is as follows: DTGVSQNPRHKITKRGQNVTFRCDPISEHNRLYWYRQTLGQGPEFLTYFQNEAQLEKSRLLSDRFSAERPKGSFSTLEIQRTEQGDSAMYLCASSFSSSDGTDTQYFGPGTRLTVL.